This TCR beta chain was observed in a study of CD8+ T cells in alopecia areata. As for the study in general: Oral tofacitinib (5 to 10 mg twice daily) was administered to treated patients. General observations from the study: Sequencing of scalp samples also includes resident alphabeta T cells from normal skin. Numerous clones, expanded in lesions, remained in scalp and blood during tofacitinib. Expanded CD8+ clones among the top 100, as well as scalp clonality, were significantly decreased by tofacitinib.

Treatment here: oral pan-JAK inhibitor, 5-10 mg twice daily. Extracted RNA was reverse transcribed, and the resulting cDNA served as sequencing template. Assay used: immunoSEQ multiplex PCR; TCRdb lists only in-frame clones, some missing. The sample carries under 350,000 clones, 58% recorded once. As regards this clone: Its antigen remains unidentified.

CDR1 and CDR2 (germline): MNHNS, SASEGT. V dropped 5 bases and J dropped 2 bases, with 8 bases sitting between them. This CDR3 region has 13 residues. The sequencing here drew on CD4+ T cells sorted from blood, taken at week 24, from a patient treated with tofacitinib. The V and J genes are TRBV6-1 and TRBJ2-3, with unresolved D. This clonotype originated in a human donor with alopecia areata. The CDR3 spells CASSINPTDTQYF. The DNA for the CDR3 is TGTGCCAGCAGTATCAATCCCACAGATACGCAGTATTTT.